A single sample is the source of the 3 T cell receptor beta chains below, sequenced in a study of Graves' ophthalmopathy and Graves' hyperthyroidism. RNA transcripts were the source from which TCR beta CDR3 regions were amplified. Amplification began with first-round RT-PCR using HTBI primers, then second-round multiplex PCR was performed. TCRdb ran MiXCR on the multiplex PCR reads and lists one entry per CDR3 protein. This table holds about 590,000 distinct CDR3 sequences, about 40% found once. Sequenced sample: peripheral blood or thyroid tissue (not recorded which). These receptor sequences come from an adult man with Graves' hyperthyroidism.

This clonotype was counted many times. The gene calls are TRBV30 and TRBJ1-6; possibly TRBD1 for D (5 bases). CDR1 is GTSNPN, CDR2 SVGIG, per germline (reference sequence). The CDR3 loop spans 14 amino acids. V was clipped by 1 base and J by 8 bases, with 12 bases between them. CDR3 protein: CAWSGVGGDSPLHF. The DNA of the CDR3 is TGTGCCTGGAGTGGTGTGGGGGGGGATTCACCCCTCCACTTT.

This clonotype came up many times. This chain links TRBV29-1 with TRBJ1-2; D uncertain. Trimming removed 4 bases at V and 0 bases at J, with 3 bases between. The CDR3 is made up of 11 amino acids. From germline, CDR1 is SQVTM and CDR2 ANQGSEA. Written as DNA, the CDR3 is TGCAGCGTTGGAACTAACTATGGCTACACCTTC. It codes for CSVGTNYGYTF.

This clonotype appeared a few times. The DNA for the CDR3 is TGTGCCAGCTCAGAGCCGGGACGGGCACGCTATGGCTACACCTTC. Amino acids: CASSEPGRARYGYTF. The J gene is TRBJ1-2, the V gene TRBV18; perhaps TRBD1 as D (5 bases). Germline-derived CDR1 and CDR2 are KGHSH and LQKENI. The CDR3 sequence is 15 residues long. Trimming pared 5 bases from V and 4 bases from J, leaving 17 bases between. Supplemented by reference TRBV18 and TRBJ1-2, the full variable domain reads NAGVMQNPRHLVRRRGQEARLRCSPMKGHSHVYWYRQLPEEGLKFMVYLQKENIIDESGMPKERFSAEFPKEGPSILRIQQVVRGDSAAYFCASSEPGRARYGYTFGSGTRLTVV.